The 25 T cell receptor beta chains in this list originate from one sample, sequenced in a study of CD8+CD57+ T cells in acquired aplastic anemia. It was genomic DNA that served as the template for profiling TCR beta VDJ and CDR3. TCRdb re-analysed the reads in MiXCR, keeping a single row per CDR3 protein. The table shows 100,000 to 150,000 distinct CDR3 sequences, with 50% to 60% occurring only once. It was patients with CD8+CD57+ cell expansion by flow cytometry who were chosen for sequencing. Sequenced sample: sorted CD4+, CD8+, or CD8+CD57+ T cells (not recorded which) from PBMCs. Receptor source: a human donor with aplastic anemia.

The chain recombines TRBV6-1 with TRBJ1-3, with TRBD1 matching over 7 bases. With V trimmed by 8 bases and J by 3 bases, 10 bases remained unmatched. The CDR3 length is 15 residues. Germline CDR1 and CDR2: MNHNS and SASEGT. DNA of the CDR3: TGTGCCAGCGCGGAAGGGGGCGCGGATGGAAACACCATATATTTT. It translates to CASAEGGADGNTIYF.

CDR3 in DNA: TGCGCCAGCAGTGAAACTAGCGCCTACGAGCAGTACTTC. This encodes CASSETSAYEQYF. The chain employs TRBV10-2 and TRBJ2-7; 7 nucleotides agree with TRBD2. The CDR3 loop spans 13 amino acids. Trimming cost V 3 bases and J 2 bases; bases outside gene matches: 1. CDR1 and CDR2 from the germline V gene are WSHSY and SAAADI.

Worth noting for this clonotype: This clone may be a read error of a much larger clone one base away. This chain links TRBV7-9 with TRBJ1-3, with a weak D call TRBD1 (5 bases). The germline gives CDR1 SEHNR, CDR2 FQNEAQ (reference sequence). This CDR3 spans 14 amino acids. V lost 5 bases and J lost 2, with 10 bases in between. The CDR3 is CASSPGGAGNTIYF. The CDR3 nucleotides are TGTGCCAGCAGCCCTGGGGGGGCTGGAAACACCATATATTTT.

The sample holds a few counts of this clonotype. This chain joins TRBV15 and TRBJ2-2; the D is unclear. The germline V and J ends were trimmed by 1 base and 2 bases, with 5 bases remaining between them. The CDR3 has 14 amino acids. The germline gives CDR1 LNHNV, CDR2 YYDKDF (reference sequence). CDR3 amino acids: CATSRGYNTGELFF. The CDR3 DNA is TGTGCCACCAGCAGAGGCTATAACACCGGGGAGCTGTTTTTT.

This clonotype appeared once. The V and J genes are TRBV11-3 and TRBJ2-7; D possibly corresponds to TRBD1 (6 bases). Between the trimmed V and J ends, which lost 4 bases and 4 bases, there was a span of 17 bases. Germline assignment: CDR1 SGHNT and CDR2 YENEEA. This CDR3 contains 15 residues. CDR3 in amino acids: CASSSLLTGRYEQYF. CDR3 sequence (DNA): TGTGCCAGCAGCTCGTTACTGACAGGACGATACGAGCAGTACTTC.

V gene TRBV9 combines with J gene TRBJ2-5; TRBD2 is a possible D gene (6 bases). Trimming took 10 bases from V and 2 from J, leaving 24 bases between them. The CDR3 is made up of 16 amino acids. Germline V gives CDR1 SGDLS, CDR2 YYNGEE. The CDR3 reads CAHAGRFFGGQETQYF. CDR3 in DNA: TGTGCCCACGCGGGGAGGTTCTTTGGCGGGCAAGAGACCCAGTACTTC.

The sample holds many counts of this clonotype. The J gene is TRBJ1-2, the V gene TRBV9, with D hard to call. The germline V and J ends were trimmed by 4 bases and 3 bases, with 13 bases remaining between them. Germline assignment: CDR1 SGDLS and CDR2 YYNGEE. The CDR3 totals 14 residues. CDR3 loop: CASSSVREDYGYTF. DNA of the CDR3: TGTGCCAGCAGCTCGGTTAGGGAGGACTATGGCTACACCTTC. Full variable domain (missing parts from reference TRBV9 and TRBJ1-2): DSGVTQTPKHLITATGQRVTLRCSPRSGDLSVYWYQQSLDQGLQFLIQYYNGEERAKGNILERFSAQQFPDLHSELNLSSLELGDSALYFCASSSVREDYGYTFGSGTRLTVV.

V is TRBV7-8 and J is TRBJ2-7; the match to TRBD1 covers 9 bases. In germline, CDR1 is SGHVS, CDR2 FQNEAQ. This CDR3 is 15 amino acids long. V lost 5 bases, J lost 2 bases, and 7 bases stayed unmatched. In nucleotides, the CDR3 is TGTGCCAGCAGCCCGTACAGGGGGCCCACCTACGAGCAGTACTTC. Protein product: CASSPYRGPTYEQYF.

The gene calls are TRBV29-1 and TRBJ2-7; D remains ambiguous. The V and J ends lost 4 bases and 3 bases respectively, with 13 bases between them. Germline CDR1 reads SQVTM; CDR2 reads ANQGSEA. The CDR3 is made up of 13 amino acids. The CDR3 loop is CSVAPDHYYEQYF. The CDR3 DNA follows: TGCAGCGTTGCGCCGGATCACTACTACGAGCAGTACTTC.

CDR3 in amino acids: CASSWDLGPGNTIYF. In nucleotides, the CDR3 is TGCGCCAGCAGCTGGGATTTGGGGCCTGGAAACACCATATATTTT. V gene TRBV5-1 combines with J gene TRBJ1-3; D might be TRBD1 (5 bases). Trimming took 3 bases from V and 2 from J, leaving 12 bases between them. The germline V gene encodes CDR1 SGHRS and CDR2 YFSETQ. CDR3 length: 15 residues.

This clonotype was detected ten times or more. The chain is built from TRBV12-5 and TRBJ2-3, with D unresolved. CDR1 is LGHNT and CDR2 is FRNRAP in the germline V gene. The CDR3 covers 11 residues. Trimming took off 5 bases at V and 6 bases at J, with 6 bases between the two ends. The CDR3: CASGPWDTQYF. The CDR3 DNA sequence: TGTGCTAGTGGTCCCTGGGATACGCAGTATTTT.

This clonotype was found many times. This chain's CDR3 is CASSEYMGGNRGNEAFF. The CDR3 bases are TGTGCCAGCAGTGAATATATGGGCGGGAACAGGGGCAATGAAGCTTTCTTT. The chain joins TRBV25-1 to TRBJ1-1; 7 nucleotides match TRBD1. Germline loops: CDR1 MGHDK, CDR2 SYGVNS. CDR3 size: 17 residues. With 0 bases clipped from V and 7 bases from J, the junction kept 14 bases outside the gene matches.

This chain links TRBV24-1 with TRBJ2-1; 9 bases align to TRBD2. This CDR3 comprises 17 residues. J was trimmed by 0 bases and V by 9 bases; bases with no gene match: 11. The germline V gene has CDR1 KGHDR and CDR2 SFDVKD. The chain's CDR3 is CATVAGVDLDSYNEQFF. CDR3 nucleotides: TGTGCCACCGTAGCGGGAGTGGACCTAGACTCCTACAATGAGCAGTTCTTC.

This chain joins TRBV25-1 and TRBJ2-1, with D tentatively TRBD2 (6 bases). V was pared by 4 bases and J by 8 bases, with 12 bases between. In germline, CDR1 is MGHDK, CDR2 SYGVNS. The CDR3 contains 13 residues. The CDR3 sequence is CASSAGGAHEQFF. CDR3 sequence (DNA): TGTGCCAGCAGTGCCGGCGGGGCCCATGAGCAGTTCTTC. The entire variable domain, with the rest obtained from reference TRBV25-1 and TRBJ2-1, is as follows: EADIYQTPRYLVIGTGKKITLECSQTMGHDKMYWYQQDPGMELHLIHYSYGVNSTEKGDLSSESTVSRIRTEHFPLTLESARPSHTSQYLCASSAGGAHEQFFGPGTRLTVL.

The V call is TRBV9, the J call TRBJ2-5, with D maybe TRBD2 (6 bases). V was shortened by 0 bases and J by 5 bases, with 11 bases between the two germline ends. The CDR3 consists of 14 residues. Germline V lookup: CDR1 SGDLS, CDR2 YYNGEE. For the CDR3, the DNA is TGTGCCAGCAGCGTAGAGGAGGGTGGGGAGACCCAGTACTTC. Amino acids: CASSVEEGGETQYF.

This clonotype was recorded at least ten times. The gene calls are TRBV4-1 and TRBJ2-7; weak D call: TRBD2 (6 bases). Germline V gene data show CDR1 as MGHRA and CDR2 as YSYEKL. The CDR3 consists of 13 residues. V was pared by 4 bases and J by 4 bases, with 11 bases between. The CDR3 DNA is TGCGCCAGCAGCCCGTTGGAGGGTTACGAGCAGTACTTC. Protein sequence: CASSPLEGYEQYF.

Only a few counts were recorded for this clonotype. The V call is TRBV2, the J call TRBJ1-1; tentatively, D is TRBD1 (5 bases). Germline V gene sequence: CDR1 SNHLY, CDR2 FYNNEI. This CDR3 is built from 15 residues. V was trimmed by 3 bases and J by 2 bases, leaving 13 bases between them. CDR3 amino acids: CASSDGAALNTEAFF. The CDR3 nucleotides are TGTGCCAGCAGTGACGGGGCAGCCCTCAACACTGAAGCTTTCTTT.

V gene TRBV4-1 combines with J gene TRBJ2-7; unclear D gene. There are 14 residues in the CDR3. The germline V gene has CDR1 MGHRA and CDR2 YSYEKL. V was trimmed by 4 bases and J by 1 base, leaving 11 bases between them. The CDR3 reads CASSPHRGSYEQYF. The CDR3 DNA follows: TGCGCCAGCAGCCCCCATCGTGGGTCCTACGAGCAGTACTTC.

The count of this clonotype is one. The junction differs from germline at one of its ends, possibly a read error. The chain recombines TRBV4-1 with TRBJ2-2; TRBD2 aligns across 7 bases. Germline V lookup: CDR1 MGHRA, CDR2 YSYEKL. This CDR3 contains 16 residues. As DNA, the CDR3 is TGCGCCAGCAGCCTACCCGGCGGGACTAACATCGGGGAGCTGTTTTTT. It specifies CASSLPGGTNIGELFF.

The CDR3 loop reads CATSRDRGAGNTIYF. The CDR3 nucleotides read TGTGCCACCAGCAGAGATCGGGGGGCCGGAAACACCATATATTTT. The V call is TRBV15, the J call TRBJ1-3; TRBD1 is a possible D gene (6 bases). This CDR3 region has 15 residues. CDR1 and CDR2 from the germline V gene are LNHNV and YYDKDF (reference sequence). V was shortened by 0 bases and J by 4 bases, with 10 bases between the two germline ends.

This clonotype was counted ten times or more. The rearrangement uses TRBV5-1 and TRBJ2-4, with a possible D match to TRBD2 (6 bases). The CDR3 is 15 residues long. The ends were cut back, 4 bases at V and 2 bases at J, with 13 bases in the middle. Looked up from germline, CDR1 is SGHRS and CDR2 is YFSETQ. The CDR3 spells CASSVEGRTKNIQYF. In DNA form, the CDR3 reads TGCGCCAGCAGCGTCGAGGGGAGGACCAAAAACATTCAGTACTTC.

This clonotype was detected ten times or more. The chain combines TRBV20-1 with TRBJ2-7; the match to TRBD2 covers 7 bases. Germline CDR1 and CDR2: DFQATT and SNEGSKA (reference sequence). Trimming removed 1 base from V and 3 bases from J; junction bases left unmatched: 3. The CDR3 has 13 amino acids. This CDR3 reads CSARGGLDYEQYF. The CDR3, as DNA: TGCAGTGCTAGAGGAGGACTAGACTACGAGCAGTACTTC.

Comment on this clonotype: A junction end diverges from the germline sequence, so it may reflect a read error. The CDR3 loop is CASSEGGSAANVLTF. CDR3 sequence (DNA): TGTGCCAGCAGTGAAGGGGGGTCTGCGGCCAACGTCCTGACTTTC. The chain combines TRBV6-4 with TRBJ2-6; D possibly uses TRBD1 or TRBD2 (6 bases each). CDR1 is MRHNA and CDR2 is SNTAGT in the germline V gene. The CDR3 runs 15 residues.

The chain employs TRBV19 and TRBJ1-1; D is unclear. This CDR3 region has 15 residues. Trimming cost V 1 base and J 1 base, with 10 bases left between them. CDR1 is LNHDA, CDR2 SQIVND, per germline (reference sequence). For the CDR3, the DNA is TGTGCCAGTAGTATAGGGTCGGTAGCGAACACTGAAGCTTTCTTT. Its translation is CASSIGSVANTEAFF.

The chain joins TRBV7-9 to TRBJ2-7, with D maybe TRBD2 (5 bases). The V and J ends lost 5 bases and 2 bases respectively, with 13 bases between them. This CDR3 contains 14 residues. Germline CDR1 is SEHNR and CDR2 is FQNEAQ (reference sequence). The CDR3 region is CASSGSPPTYEQYF. CDR3 sequence (DNA): TGTGCCAGCAGCGGGAGTCCTCCAACCTACGAGCAGTACTTC.